This T cell receptor (beta chain) was found in a study of T cells in Graves' hyperthyroidism and ophthalmopathy. This clonotype was observed many times. Amplification targeted TCR beta CDR3 regions from RNA transcripts. First-round RT-PCR targeting the TCR CDR3 was performed with the HTBI primer set. TCRdb called the multiplex PCR reads again in MiXCR, with one record for every CDR3 protein. The table lists roughly 600,000 distinct CDR3 sequences, roughly 14% of them singletons. Diagnoses were established using clinical symptoms, serum thyroxine and TRAb, thyroid ultrasound and orbital computed tomography. The PBMCs studied were ones that came from roughly 11 ml fresh peripheral blood. Germline assignment: CDR1 MDHEN and CDR2 SYDVKM. This CDR3 region has 18 residues. V gave up 2 bases and J gave up 6 bases, with 26 bases separating them.

The chain joins TRBV28 to TRBJ2-7; the D gene is possibly TRBD1 (5 bases). The TCR comes from a woman aged 45-65 years with Graves' ophthalmopathy. Sequenced material: blood. CDR3 nucleotide sequence: TGTGCCAGCAGTTTACCACCTTGGCCAAGGGGTATGTCGTCCGAGCAGTACTTC. Its translation is CASSLPPWPRGMSSEQYF.